What follows is one T cell receptor beta chain and its context. Its antigen is as yet unknown. The germline gives CDR1 SGHRS, CDR2 YFSETQ. Germline trimming cut 3 bases from V and 2 bases from J; bases unmatched to any gene: 7. The length of the CDR3 is 15 residues. Each replicate PCR on the sorted subsets used roughly 190 ng DNA (about 30,000 T cell genomes). Measured with immunoSEQ multiplex PCR; TCRdb has only the in-frame clones, and not every one. The profile shows hundreds of thousands of clones, approximately 96% of them singletons. This entry is derived from a study of shared clonotypes between healthy human individuals. Study-wide results and limits: Naive CD4 clonotypes were shared across a few donors at around 5%.

Naive CD8 isolation took CD45RO-negative cells positively selected for CCR7 and excluded terminally differentiated effector memory CD45RA+ cells. The source is a man younger than 40 in good health. The chain uses TRBV5-1 and TRBJ2-7; 8 bases fit TRBD1. Sequencing used naive CD8+ T cells sorted from blood. CDR3 region: CASSWTDRGPYEQYF. CDR3 DNA sequence: TGCGCCAGCAGCTGGACCGACAGGGGCCCCTACGAGCAGTACTTC.